Here is one TCR beta chain with its context. Its antigen is still unknown. The data were taken from a study of T cell responses to AZD1222 COVID-19 vaccine. This table comes from immunoSEQ multiplex PCR, and its TCRdb copy is limited to in-frame clones, with some not included. The sample lists around 130,000 clones, approximately 85% seen once, with under 20% in the top ten. Whole-study results and caveats: Nearly half of the spike-specific TCRs reportedly recognize variant regions that carry no mutations. No repertoire was sampled before or during the peak T cell response, only after it. Rises in breadth and depth of Spike-specific TCRs came after two AZD1222 doses. The donor group comprised mostly white British people and more females; the analysis possibly underestimated clonal diversity.

The sample here was peripheral blood, taken on day 0 of MenACWY control vaccination. The sequence was collected from an adult in good health.

CDR3 sequence: CASSLKTGGFSYEQYF. Written as DNA, the CDR3 is TGTGCCAGTAGTCTAAAGACAGGGGGCTTCTCCTACGAGCAGTACTTC. The chain combines TRBV19 with TRBJ2-7; 10 bases align to TRBD1. V dropped 5 bases and J dropped 0; count of bases not matched to a gene: 7. Germline CDR1 and CDR2: LNHDA and SQIVND (reference sequence). The CDR3 is made up of 16 amino acids.